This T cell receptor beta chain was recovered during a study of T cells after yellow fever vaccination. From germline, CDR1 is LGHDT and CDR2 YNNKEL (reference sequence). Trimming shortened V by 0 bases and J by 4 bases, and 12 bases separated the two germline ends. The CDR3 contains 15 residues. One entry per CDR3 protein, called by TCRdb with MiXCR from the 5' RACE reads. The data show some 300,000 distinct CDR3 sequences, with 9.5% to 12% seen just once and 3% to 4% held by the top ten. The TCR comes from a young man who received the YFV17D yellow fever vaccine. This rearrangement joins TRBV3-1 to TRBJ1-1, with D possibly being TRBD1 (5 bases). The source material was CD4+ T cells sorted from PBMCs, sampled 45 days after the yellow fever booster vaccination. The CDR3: CASSQDGGRGTEAFF. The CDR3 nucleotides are TGTGCCAGCAGCCAAGATGGGGGGAGAGGCACTGAAGCTTTCTTT.